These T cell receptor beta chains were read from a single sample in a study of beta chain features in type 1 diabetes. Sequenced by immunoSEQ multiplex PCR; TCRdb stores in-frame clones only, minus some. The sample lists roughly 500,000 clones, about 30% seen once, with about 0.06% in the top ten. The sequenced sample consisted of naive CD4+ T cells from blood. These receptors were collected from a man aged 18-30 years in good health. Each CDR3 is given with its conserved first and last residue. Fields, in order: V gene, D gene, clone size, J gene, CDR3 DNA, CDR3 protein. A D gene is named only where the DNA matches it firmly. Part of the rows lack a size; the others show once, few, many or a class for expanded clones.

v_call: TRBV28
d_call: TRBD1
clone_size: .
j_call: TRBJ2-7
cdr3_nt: TGTGCCAGCAGTCCACCCGGGACAGGGAAGAACGAGCAGTACTTC
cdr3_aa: CASSPPGTGKNEQYF

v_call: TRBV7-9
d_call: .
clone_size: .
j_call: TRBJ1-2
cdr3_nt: TGTGCCAGCAGCTTAGAAGGGCGCAGGGGTGGTGGCTACACCTTC
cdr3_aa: CASSLEGRRGGGYTF

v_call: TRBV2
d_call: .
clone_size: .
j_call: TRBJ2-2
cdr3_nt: TGTGCCAGCAGTGTAGAAGGGGCGGCCACCGGGGAGCTGTTTTTT
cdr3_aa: CASSVEGAATGELFF

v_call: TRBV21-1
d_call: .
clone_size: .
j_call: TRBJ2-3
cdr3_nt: TGTGCCAGCAGCAAATGCAGGCCCCCCAGCACAGATACGCAGTATTTT
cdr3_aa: CASSKCRPPSTDTQYF

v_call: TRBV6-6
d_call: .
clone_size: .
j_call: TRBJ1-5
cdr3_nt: TGTGCCAGCAGGGAAAATCAGCCCCAGCATTTT
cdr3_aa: CASRENQPQHF

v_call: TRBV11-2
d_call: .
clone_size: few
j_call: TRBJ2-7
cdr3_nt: TGTGCCAGCAGCCGGACAGACTCCTACGAGCAGTACTTC
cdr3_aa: CASSRTDSYEQYF

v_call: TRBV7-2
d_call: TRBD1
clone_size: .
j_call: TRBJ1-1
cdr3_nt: TGTGCCAGCAGCCACTGGAACAGGGGTGGGACTGAAGCTTTCTTT
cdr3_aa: CASSHWNRGGTEAFF

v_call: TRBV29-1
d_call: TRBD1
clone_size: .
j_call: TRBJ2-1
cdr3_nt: TGCAGCGTGAACAGGGGCGGCAATGAGCAGTTCTTC
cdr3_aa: CSVNRGGNEQFF

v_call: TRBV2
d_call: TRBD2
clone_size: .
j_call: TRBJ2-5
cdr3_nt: TGTGCCAGCGAAATGGGCGGGAGGGCCCGCCAAGAGACCCAGTACTTC
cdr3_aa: CASEMGGRARQETQYF

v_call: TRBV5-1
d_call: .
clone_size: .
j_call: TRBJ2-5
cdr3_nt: TGCGCCAGCAGCTTGGAGGGGCCATCTACCCAGTACTTC
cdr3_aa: CASSLEGPSTQYF

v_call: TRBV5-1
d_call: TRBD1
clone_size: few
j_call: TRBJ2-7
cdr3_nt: TGCGCCAGCACCAGAGACAGGGGAGTCTACGAGCAGTACTTC
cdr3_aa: CASTRDRGVYEQYF

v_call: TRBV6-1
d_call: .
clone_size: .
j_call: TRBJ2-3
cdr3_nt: TGTGCCAGCAGTCCCACTAGGTGGGCAGATACGCAGTATTTT
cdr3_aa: CASSPTRWADTQYF

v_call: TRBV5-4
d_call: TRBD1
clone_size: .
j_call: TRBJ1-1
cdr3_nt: TGTGCCAGCAGCACCCGAAACAGGGGGCGGAACACTGAAGCTTTCTTT
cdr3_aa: CASSTRNRGRNTEAFF

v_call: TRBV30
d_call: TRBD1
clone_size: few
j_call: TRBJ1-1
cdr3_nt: TGTGCCTGGAGTCCGGGACAGACAGAAGCTTTCTTT
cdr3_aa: CAWSPGQTEAFF

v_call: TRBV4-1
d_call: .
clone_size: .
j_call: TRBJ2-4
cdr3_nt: TGCGCCAGCAGCCAAGAGAGGGTTGGAATTCAGTACTTC
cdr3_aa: CASSQERVGIQYF

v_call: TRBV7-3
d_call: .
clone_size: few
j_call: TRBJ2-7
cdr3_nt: TGTGCCAGCAGCTTAAATAGTGGCTACGAGCAGTACTTC
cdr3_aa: CASSLNSGYEQYF

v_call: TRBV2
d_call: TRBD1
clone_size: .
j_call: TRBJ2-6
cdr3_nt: TGTGCCAGCAGATTGGACAGGGCGGGGGCCAACGTCCTGACTTTC
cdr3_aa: CASRLDRAGANVLTF

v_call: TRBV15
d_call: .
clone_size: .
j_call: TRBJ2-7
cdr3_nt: TGTGCCACCAGCAGGGACAGTGATCTCTACTCCTACGAGCAGTACTTC
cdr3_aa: CATSRDSDLYSYEQYF

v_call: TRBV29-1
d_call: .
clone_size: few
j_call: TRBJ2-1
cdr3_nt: TGCAGCGCTGCCCGAGAGGGAGGTCAGCAGTTCTTC
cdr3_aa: CSAAREGGQQFF

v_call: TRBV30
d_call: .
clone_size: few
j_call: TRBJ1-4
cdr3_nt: TGTGCCTGGAACGGGGGCGCGGATGAAAAACTGTTTTTT
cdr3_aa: CAWNGGADEKLFF

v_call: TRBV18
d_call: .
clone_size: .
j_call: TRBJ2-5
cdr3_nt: TGTGCCAGCTCAACCGGACTGAAAGAGACCCAGTACTTC
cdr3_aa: CASSTGLKETQYF

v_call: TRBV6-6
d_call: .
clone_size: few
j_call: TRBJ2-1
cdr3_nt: TGTGCCAGCAGTTACTCGAGAGGGAACAATGAGCAGTTCTTC
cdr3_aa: CASSYSRGNNEQFF

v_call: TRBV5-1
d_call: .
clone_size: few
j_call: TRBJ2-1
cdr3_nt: TGCGCCAGCAGCCCCCCACTAGCCGGCAATGAGCAGTTCTTC
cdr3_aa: CASSPPLAGNEQFF

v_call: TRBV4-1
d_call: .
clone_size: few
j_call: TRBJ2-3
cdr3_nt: TGCGCCAGCAGCCAAGATTTCGCTGGTACGCAGTATTTT
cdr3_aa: CASSQDFAGTQYF

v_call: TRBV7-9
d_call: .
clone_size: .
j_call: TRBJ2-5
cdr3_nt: TGTGCCAGCAGGTATAGCCATGAGGCCCAGTACTTC
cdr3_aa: CASRYSHEAQYF

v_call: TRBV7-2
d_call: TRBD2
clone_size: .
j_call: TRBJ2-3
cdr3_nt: TGTGCCAGCAGCTTAGCTGCGGGGGTCACAGATACGCAGTATTTT
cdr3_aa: CASSLAAGVTDTQYF

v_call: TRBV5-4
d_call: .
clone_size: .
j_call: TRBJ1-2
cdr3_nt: TGTGCCAGCAGCGTCAGAGGTTCCTATGGCTACACCTTC
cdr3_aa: CASSVRGSYGYTF

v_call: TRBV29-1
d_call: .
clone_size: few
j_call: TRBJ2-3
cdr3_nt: TGCAGCGTTCTACTGCGGGGAGATACGCAGTATTTT
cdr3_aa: CSVLLRGDTQYF

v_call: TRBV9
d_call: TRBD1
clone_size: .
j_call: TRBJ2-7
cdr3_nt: TGTGCCAGCAGCGTGGGACAGGGAGGAGGCGAGCAGTACTTC
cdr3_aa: CASSVGQGGGEQYF

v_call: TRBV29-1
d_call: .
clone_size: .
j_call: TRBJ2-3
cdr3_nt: TGCAGCGTTGAGCGGGTCGCTAGCACAGATACGCAGTATTTT
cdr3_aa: CSVERVASTDTQYF

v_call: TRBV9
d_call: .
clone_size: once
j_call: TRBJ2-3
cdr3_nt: TGTGCCAGCAGCGTAGAGGCGGGACACACAGATACGCAGTATTTT
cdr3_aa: CASSVEAGHTDTQYF

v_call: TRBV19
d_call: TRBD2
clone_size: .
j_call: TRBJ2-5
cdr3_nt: TGTGCCAGTAGTGCTAGCGGGGATCAAGAGACCCAGTACTTC
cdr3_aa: CASSASGDQETQYF

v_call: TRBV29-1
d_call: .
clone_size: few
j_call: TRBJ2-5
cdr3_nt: TGCAGCGTTCAGGGGCTAGTACAAGAGACCCAGTACTTC
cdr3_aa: CSVQGLVQETQYF

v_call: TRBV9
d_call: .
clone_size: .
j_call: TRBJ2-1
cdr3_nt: TGTGCCAGCAGCGTAGACCGATCCTACAATGAGCAGTTCTTC
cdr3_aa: CASSVDRSYNEQFF

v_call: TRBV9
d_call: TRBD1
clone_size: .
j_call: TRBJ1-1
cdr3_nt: TGTGCCAGCAGCGCCCGGACAGGGGACACTGAAGCTTTCTTT
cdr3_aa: CASSARTGDTEAFF

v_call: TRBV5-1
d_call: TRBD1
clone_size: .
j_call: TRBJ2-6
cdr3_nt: TGCGCCAGCAGCTGGGACAGGGACTCTGGGGCCAACGTCCTGACTTTC
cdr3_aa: CASSWDRDSGANVLTF

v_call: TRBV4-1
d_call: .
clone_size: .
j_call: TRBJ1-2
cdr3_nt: TGCGCCAGCAGCCAAGTTCAGGCGGGGGGCGCTGGCTATGGCTACACCTTC
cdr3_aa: CASSQVQAGGAGYGYTF

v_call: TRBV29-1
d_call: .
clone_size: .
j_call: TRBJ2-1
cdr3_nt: TGCAGCGCTTCACGGTACAATGAGCAGTTCTTC
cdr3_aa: CSASRYNEQFF

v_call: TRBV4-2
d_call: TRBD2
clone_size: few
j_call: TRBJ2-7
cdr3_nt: TGTGCCAGCAGCCGGTTACCGGGACTAGTTGGTTACGAGCAGTACTTC
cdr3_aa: CASSRLPGLVGYEQYF

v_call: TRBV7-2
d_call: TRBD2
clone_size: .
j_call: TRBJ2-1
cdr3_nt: TGTGCCAGCAGCTTGGGACTAGTTTCCTACAATGAGCAGTTCTTC
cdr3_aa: CASSLGLVSYNEQFF

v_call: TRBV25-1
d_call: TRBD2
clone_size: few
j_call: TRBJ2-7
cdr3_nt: TGTGCCAGCCGAGGACTAGCGGAACGTTACGAGCAGTACTTC
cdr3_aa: CASRGLAERYEQYF

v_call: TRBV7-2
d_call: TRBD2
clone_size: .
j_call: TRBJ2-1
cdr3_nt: TGTGCCAGCAGCTTAGAGGCGGGAGGGCCCGATGAGCAGTTCTTC
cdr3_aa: CASSLEAGGPDEQFF

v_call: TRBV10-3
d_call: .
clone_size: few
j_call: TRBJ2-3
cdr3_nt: TGTGCCATCAGTGAGGGGGAACAGGGTTCAGATACGCAGTATTTT
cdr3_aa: CAISEGEQGSDTQYF

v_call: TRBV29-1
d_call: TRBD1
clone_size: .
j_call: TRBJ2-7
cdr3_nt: TGCAGCGTCGTAAGACGGGACAGCTCCTACGAGCAGTACTTC
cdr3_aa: CSVVRRDSSYEQYF

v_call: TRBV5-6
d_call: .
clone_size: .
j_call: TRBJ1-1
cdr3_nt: TGTGCCAGCAGCTTGGGGGGCGAGGACACTGAAGCTTTCTTT
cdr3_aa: CASSLGGEDTEAFF

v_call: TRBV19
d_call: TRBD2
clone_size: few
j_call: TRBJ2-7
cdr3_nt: TGTGCCAGTAGTAACCCTAGCGGGACCAACGAGCAGTACTTC
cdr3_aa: CASSNPSGTNEQYF

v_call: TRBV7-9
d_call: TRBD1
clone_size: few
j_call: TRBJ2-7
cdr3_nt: TGTGCCAGCAGCTTCTACCGGGACAGGGGGTCCCACGAGCAGTACTTC
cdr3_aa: CASSFYRDRGSHEQYF

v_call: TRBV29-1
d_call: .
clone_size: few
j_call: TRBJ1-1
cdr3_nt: TGCAGCGTTTTGAACAGCCCCACTGAAGCTTTCTTT
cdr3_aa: CSVLNSPTEAFF

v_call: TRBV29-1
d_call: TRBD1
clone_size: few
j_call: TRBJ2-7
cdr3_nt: TGCAGCGTTGAACGAACCGGACAGGGTGTCTACGAGCAGTACTTC
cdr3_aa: CSVERTGQGVYEQYF

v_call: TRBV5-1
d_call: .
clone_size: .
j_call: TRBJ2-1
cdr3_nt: TGCGCCAGCAGCTTGGAGCCCCCCAATGAGCAGTTCTTC
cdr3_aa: CASSLEPPNEQFF

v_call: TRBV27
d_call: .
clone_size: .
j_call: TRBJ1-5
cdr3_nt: TGTGCCAGCAGTTTTCCTGATCAGCCCCAGCATTTT
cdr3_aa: CASSFPDQPQHF

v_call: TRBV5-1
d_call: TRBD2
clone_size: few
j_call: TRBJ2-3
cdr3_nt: TGCGCCAGCAGCTTAGGACTAGCTACGGCAGATACGCAGTATTTT
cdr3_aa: CASSLGLATADTQYF

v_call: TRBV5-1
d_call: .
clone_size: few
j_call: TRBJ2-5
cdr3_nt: TGCGCCAGCAGCTTGTACAGGGAAGAGACCCAGTACTTC
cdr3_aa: CASSLYREETQYF

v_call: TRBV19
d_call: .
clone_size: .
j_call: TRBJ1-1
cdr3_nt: TGTGCCAGTAGTATAGAGGGGAACACTGAAGCTTTCTTT
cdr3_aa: CASSIEGNTEAFF